The 10 T cell receptor beta chains listed next were all sequenced from one sample in a study. A single record per CDR3 protein comes from TCRdb applying MiXCR to the 5' RACE reads. In the table there are 10,000 or so distinct CDR3 sequences, about a quarter of which are singletons. Cells sorted as Tregs were CD4+, CD25+ and CD127-/low. The sample taken for sequencing was Tregs sorted from blood. Source of these receptors: a female donor with breast cancer.

This clonotype was observed a handful of times. The J gene is TRBJ2-1, the V gene TRBV20-1; 8 nucleotides align to TRBD2. Germline CDR1 reads DFQATT; CDR2 reads SNEGSKA (reference sequence). The CDR3 totals 15 residues. V gave up 5 bases and J gave up 3 bases; unmatched junction bases: 9. CDR3 region: CSAGEKAGVYNEQFF. The CDR3 nucleotides read TGCAGTGCTGGGGAGAAAGCGGGAGTCTACAATGAGCAGTTCTTC.

At least ten counts were recorded for this clonotype. The J gene is TRBJ2-1, the V gene TRBV29-1, with D hard to call. The CDR3 is made up of 13 amino acids. Trimming removed 3 bases from V and 0 bases from J, with 6 bases in between. Germline V gene sequence: CDR1 SQVTM, CDR2 ANQGSEA. As DNA, the CDR3 is TGCAGCGTTGACCTGTCCTCCTACAATGAGCAGTTCTTC. This encodes CSVDLSSYNEQFF.

A single count supports this clonotype. Compared with germline, one end of the junction differs, possibly owing to a read error. The chain links TRBV6-1 to TRBJ2-1; 9 positions match TRBD2. Germline CDR1 and CDR2: MNHNS and SASEGT. The CDR3 runs to 14 residues. CDR3 sequence (DNA): TGTGCCTGCAGTCTTAGCGGGAGATACTATGAGCAGTTCTTC. Residues: CACSLSGRYYEQFF.

This clonotype is judged medium-sized. The chain couples TRBV3-1 to TRBJ2-7, with 9 bases fitting TRBD1. CDR1 and CDR2 (germline): LGHDT, YNNKEL (reference sequence). J was trimmed by 2 bases and V by 2 bases; bases with no gene match: 1. The CDR3 runs 14 residues. The CDR3 protein is CASSQRDRAYEQYF. The CDR3 nucleotides read TGTGCCAGCAGCCAAAGGGACAGGGCCTACGAGCAGTACTTC.

This clonotype occurred a few times. The final CDR3 position lacks the conserved phenylalanine or tryptophan, pointing to a likely read error. This chain links TRBV20-1 with TRBJ1-2, with D tentatively TRBD1 (6 bases). CDR1 and CDR2 (germline): DFQATT, SNEGSKA (reference sequence). This CDR3 region has 18 residues. V was pared by 0 bases and J by 4 bases, with 24 bases between. This CDR3 is CSAREGSGGGPSSYGYTL. The CDR3 bases are TGCAGTGCTAGAGAGGGCTCAGGAGGGGGGCCCTCTTCCTATGGCTACACCCTC.

This chain links TRBV7-8 with TRBJ2-1; the D is unclear. The CDR3 has 18 residues. Trimming took 7 bases from V and 0 from J, leaving 22 bases between them. Germline CDR1 and CDR2: SGHVS and FQNEAQ. The DNA of the CDR3 is TGTGCCAGCAAGCCTGCATTTACTACGACGTTCTCCTACAATGAGCAGTTCTTC. This sequence encodes CASKPAFTTTFSYNEQFF.

This clonotype is medium-sized (0.01 to 0.1%). The rearrangement joins TRBV20-1 to TRBJ2-7, with TRBD2 matching over 15 bases. The CDR3 has 17 amino acids. Germline V gene sequence: CDR1 DFQATT, CDR2 SNEGSKA (reference sequence). The V gene end was trimmed by 6 bases and the J gene end by 6 bases; junction bases not matched to a gene: 15. The CDR3 DNA follows: TGCAGTGCCTCCAAACCGGGACTAGCGGGAGGCATCGCCGAGCAGTACTTC. It is translated as CSASKPGLAGGIAEQYF.

This clonotype was counted many times. The chain couples TRBV11-2 to TRBJ2-7; 7 bases are shared with TRBD1. J was trimmed by 2 bases and V by 3 bases; bases with no gene match: 4. The CDR3 totals 14 residues. The germline CDR1 and CDR2 sequences are SGHAT and FQNNGV. CDR3 protein: CASSFTGVAYEQYF. Written as DNA, the CDR3 is TGTGCCAGCAGCTTTACAGGGGTTGCCTACGAGCAGTACTTC.

Concerning this clonotype: This may be a read error, as it is one base from a much larger clone. V is TRBV6-5 and J is TRBJ2-1; D possibly matches TRBD1 or TRBD2 (5 bases each). The germline V gene encodes CDR1 MNHEY and CDR2 SVGAGI. This CDR3 is 16 amino acids long. V lost 6 bases and J lost 8, with 23 bases in between. Written as DNA, the CDR3 is TGTGCCAGCAGCTCACCCCCGGGACGGGGTCAAGATGAGCAGTTCTTC. It encodes CASSSPPGRGQDEQFF.

For this clonotype: This may come from a read error, since a much larger clone is one base off. The chain joins TRBV10-3 to TRBJ2-7; 8 bases match TRBD1. The CDR3 runs 17 residues. CDR1 and CDR2 (germline): ENHRY, SYGVKD. The V and J ends lost 6 bases and 2 bases, in that order; junction bases with no gene match: 15. The chain's CDR3 is CAIRDWLSRTGTYEQYF. The CDR3 nucleotides read TGTGCCATCAGAGATTGGCTCTCCCGGACAGGGACCTACGAGCAGTACTTC.